This TCR beta chain was sequenced in a study of sequential checkpoint blockade in melanoma. The treatment was: randomized to nivolumab then ipilimumab (arm A) or the reverse (arm B). The V and J ends lost 2 bases and 8 bases respectively, with 16 bases between them. From germline, CDR1 is MDHEN and CDR2 SYDVKM. CDR3 size: 15 residues. TCRdb's copy holds only in-frame clones and misses some; the assay was immunoSEQ multiplex PCR. The profile shows roughly 30,000 clones, 83% of them singletons. This chain connects TRBV28 to TRBJ1-5; possibly TRBD1 for D (5 bases). The sequence came from a human donor with melanoma. The sample here was CD8+ T cells sorted from blood (inferred from file names), taken from a patient given nivolumab and ipilimumab in sequence. The CDR3 sequence: CASSLSRAIGKPQHF. In DNA form, the CDR3 reads TGTGCCAGCAGTTTAAGCAGGGCGATAGGAAAGCCCCAGCATTTT.